What follows are 32 T cell receptor beta chains derived from one specimen sequenced in a study of monozygotic twins with inflammatory bowel disease. TCRdb reanalyzed the 5' RACE reads, giving one entry per CDR3 protein sequence and no DNA. In total, the table holds about 300,000 distinct CDR3 sequences. Sequenced input: blood. The receptor source for this set is a human donor with ulcerative colitis or Crohn's disease, or a healthy co-twin of an affected twin (not recorded which).

The rearrangement joins TRBV20-1 to TRBJ2-1; TCRdb selects TRBD1, and the lack of DNA leaves this call unchecked. This CDR3 has 16 residues. The V gene's germline CDR1 is DFQATT and CDR2 SNEGSKA (reference sequence). CDR3 region: CSARDRRGQGFNEQFF.

The chain couples TRBV7-8 to TRBJ2-1. Germline CDR1 SGHVS, CDR2 FQNEAQ. The CDR3 has 15 amino acids. The CDR3 spells CASSLARGSYNEQFF.

The chain recombines TRBV6-5 with TRBJ1-6; TCRdb designates TRBD1, a call that cannot be tested without DNA. Germline V gives CDR1 MNHEY, CDR2 SVGAGI. The CDR3 is 16 amino acids. The CDR3 is CASSYSRRTGSSPLHF.

The genes are TRBV27 and TRBJ2-7; absent DNA, TCRdb's TRBD1 call cannot be checked. The CDR3 loop spans 17 amino acids. Looked up from germline, CDR1 is MNHEY and CDR2 is SMNVEV (reference sequence). This CDR3 is CASSFQAGDRGNYEQYF.

The chain employs TRBV27 and TRBJ2-3; TCRdb designates TRBD1, a call that cannot be tested without DNA. Germline CDR1 and CDR2: MNHEY and SMNVEV (reference sequence). CDR3 length: 15 residues. This CDR3 is CASSWGQGRADTQYF.

The chain uses TRBV11-3 and TRBJ2-2; the D call of TRBD1 rests on TCRdb alone, since no DNA is present to check it. The CDR3 covers 17 residues. CDR1 is SGHNT, CDR2 YENEEA, per germline. The CDR3 spells CASSLSLGQGATGELFF.

The V and J genes are TRBV29-1 and TRBJ1-4. CDR1 is SQVTM and CDR2 is ANQGSEA in the germline V gene. This CDR3 contains 11 residues. CDR3 sequence reads: CSVGGSEKLFF. Complete variable domain (other parts from reference TRBV29-1 and TRBJ1-4): SAVISQKPSRDICQRGTSLTIQCQVDSQVTMMFWYRQQPGQSLTLIATANQGSEATYESGFVIDKFPISRPNLTFSTLTVSNMSPEDSSIYLCSVGGSEKLFFGSGTQLSVL.

V usage is TRBV19 and J usage is TRBJ2-3; TCRdb proposes TRBD1, but this gene call is untestable without DNA. CDR1 and CDR2 from the germline V gene are LNHDA and SQIVND (reference sequence). CDR3 length: 16 amino acids. Here the CDR3 reads CASLGGPPQSSDTQYF.

The rearrangement uses TRBV7-2 and TRBJ2-3; TCRdb calls TRBD2, which cannot be checked without DNA. This CDR3 has 16 amino acids. Germline V gives CDR1 SGHTA, CDR2 FQGNSA. The CDR3 sequence: CASSWGLAGGEDTQYF.

This rearrangement joins TRBV30 to TRBJ2-3; TCRdb selects TRBD1, and the lack of DNA leaves this call unchecked. There are 14 residues in the CDR3. The germline V gene encodes CDR1 GTSNPN and CDR2 SVGIG (reference sequence). This CDR3 is CAWSRGRSTDTQYF.

The rearrangement uses TRBV28 and TRBJ2-4. CDR3 length equals 12 residues. The germline gives CDR1 MDHEN, CDR2 SYDVKM. The CDR3 sequence is CASSPTSDIQYF.

This chain links TRBV12-3 or TRBV12-4 with TRBJ1-1; the TCRdb D gene call, TRBD1, has no DNA to confirm it. This CDR3 has 17 amino acids. CDR3 sequence: CASRPGQGTKVNTEAFF.

CDR3 sequence: CASSFAGDLGYTF. The gene calls are TRBV7-2 and TRBJ1-2; TCRdb's D gene call, TRBD1, goes unchecked for lack of DNA. The germline V gene encodes CDR1 SGHTA and CDR2 FQGNSA. The CDR3 spans 13 residues. Full variable domain (missing parts from reference TRBV7-2 and TRBJ1-2): GAGVSQSPSNKVTEKGKDVELRCDPISGHTALYWYRQSLGQGLEFLIYFQGNSAPDKSGLPSDRFSAERTGGSVSTLTIQRTQQEDSAVYLCASSFAGDLGYTFGSGTRLTVV.

This chain's CDR3 is CASQAKNIQYF. V is TRBV18 and J is TRBJ2-4. The CDR3 is made up of 11 amino acids. CDR1 is KGHSH and CDR2 is LQKENI in the germline V gene.

The chain is built from TRBV9 and TRBJ2-5; checking the TCRdb D call of TRBD2 is not possible without DNA. CDR1 and CDR2 (germline): SGDLS, YYNGEE. CDR3 size: 17 residues. The CDR3 protein is CASSERTSGSFLETQYF. Using reference TRBV9 and TRBJ2-5 for the parts outside the CDR3, the full variable domain is DSGVTQTPKHLITATGQRVTLRCSPRSGDLSVYWYQQSLDQGLQFLIQYYNGEERAKGNILERFSAQQFPDLHSELNLSSLELGDSALYFCASSERTSGSFLETQYFGPGTRLLVL.

The chain carries TRBV19 and TRBJ2-5. CDR1 LNHDA and CDR2 SQIVND come from the germline V gene (reference sequence). CDR3 length equals 13 residues. The CDR3 here is CASRAAHPETQYF.

This chain joins TRBV9 and TRBJ1-1. CDR1 SGDLS and CDR2 YYNGEE come from the germline V gene. This CDR3 is built from 13 residues. CDR3 residues: CASSVGRTTEAFF.

The chain has TRBV27 and TRBJ1-1; TCRdb's assignment of TRBD1 cannot be checked, as there is no DNA. This CDR3 has 14 amino acids. Germline assignment: CDR1 MNHEY and CDR2 SMNVEV (reference sequence). The CDR3 is CASSLTRQGLEAFF.

J is TRBJ2-5 and V is TRBV7-3; TCRdb indicates TRBD1, and absent DNA this call remains unverified. Looked up from germline, CDR1 is SGHTA and CDR2 is FQGTGA. CDR3 length: 15 residues. CDR3: CASSLTGQGSETQYF. The complete variable domain, with remaining parts taken from reference TRBV7-3 and TRBJ2-5, reads GAGVSQTPSNKVTEKGKYVELRCDPISGHTALYWYRQSLGQGPEFLIYFQGTGAADDSGLPNDRFFAVRPEGSVSTLKIQRTERGDSAVYLCASSLTGQGSETQYFGPGTRLLVL.

This sequence joins TRBV6-2 or TRBV6-3 and TRBJ2-7; TCRdb calls TRBD2, which cannot be checked without DNA. The germline V gene has CDR1 MNHEY and CDR2 SVGEGT. The CDR3 has 14 amino acids. The CDR3 loop reads CASRPTSSIYEQYF.

The rearrangement joins TRBV19 to TRBJ2-1; TCRdb reports TRBD2, a call that lacks DNA to check it against. This CDR3 spans 18 amino acids. Germline V gene data show CDR1 as LNHDA and CDR2 as SQIVND (reference sequence). CDR3 region: CASSIGGVVLSSYNEQFF.

The rearrangement uses TRBV7-2 and TRBJ2-1. The CDR3 sequence is 12 residues long. Germline CDR1 and CDR2: SGHTA and FQGNSA. The CDR3 spells CASSQRFNEQFF.

This chain connects TRBV14 to TRBJ2-1; TCRdb outputs TRBD2, but without DNA this stays unchecked. The CDR3 sequence is 16 residues long. The germline gives CDR1 SGHDN, CDR2 FVKESK. The CDR3 spells CASSQGVLAVYNEQFF.

The V gene is TRBV20-1, the J gene TRBJ2-7; without DNA, the TCRdb call of TRBD1 cannot be checked. The CDR3 length is 15 residues. CDR1 and CDR2 from the germline V gene are DFQATT and SNEGSKA (reference sequence). CDR3 protein: CSATHRAGGMNEQYF.

The chain joins TRBV14 to TRBJ2-3; without DNA, the TCRdb call of TRBD2 cannot be checked. CDR1 is SGHDN, CDR2 FVKESK, per germline. This CDR3 spans 15 amino acids. CDR3 loop: CASSQGRPSTDTQYF.

The V call is TRBV30, the J call TRBJ1-1. This CDR3 has 12 residues. CDR1 and CDR2 from the germline V gene are GTSNPN and SVGIG (reference sequence). CDR3 amino acids: CAWSASVPEAFF.

The chain recombines TRBV7-9 with TRBJ1-1; TCRdb names TRBD1, which stays unverified in the absence of DNA. Germline V gene sequence: CDR1 SEHNR, CDR2 FQNEAQ (reference sequence). This CDR3 contains 14 residues. CDR3: CASSFGTGNTEAFF. The whole variable domain, filled in from reference TRBV7-9 and TRBJ1-1, reads DTGVSQNPRHKITKRGQNVTFRCDPISEHNRLYWYRQTLGQGPEFLTYFQNEAQLEKSRLLSDRFSAERPKGSFSTLEIQRTEQGDSAMYLCASSFGTGNTEAFFGQGTRLTVV.

This chain connects TRBV5-8 to TRBJ2-1; TCRdb reports TRBD2, a call that lacks DNA to check it against. CDR1 and CDR2 from the germline V gene are SGHTS and YDEGEE. This CDR3 is 16 amino acids long. The CDR3 protein is CASASETSLTYNEQFF.

V usage is TRBV5-1 and J usage is TRBJ2-4. This CDR3 contains 13 residues. From germline, CDR1 is SGHRS and CDR2 YFSETQ. The CDR3 region is CASSLDEWNIQYF.

The chain employs TRBV18 and TRBJ2-3; TCRdb names TRBD1, which stays unverified in the absence of DNA. Germline loops: CDR1 KGHSH, CDR2 LQKENI. The CDR3 is 14 amino acids. CDR3 sequence: CASSHVDRADTQYF.

The chain has TRBV25-1 and TRBJ1-1; lacking DNA, the TRBD1 call made by TCRdb goes unchecked. The CDR3 runs to 13 residues. The germline CDR1 and CDR2 sequences are MGHDK and SYGVNS. The CDR3 loop is CASSNPGQGRAFF. Filled out from reference TRBV25-1 and TRBJ1-1, the complete variable domain reads EADIYQTPRYLVIGTGKKITLECSQTMGHDKMYWYQQDPGMELHLIHYSYGVNSTEKGDLSSESTVSRIRTEHFPLTLESARPSHTSQYLCASSNPGQGRAFFGQGTRLTVV.

The genes are TRBV7-7 and TRBJ2-5; TCRdb designates TRBD2, a call that cannot be tested without DNA. The CDR3 runs to 15 residues. Germline assignment: CDR1 SSHAT and CDR2 FNYEAQ (reference sequence). The CDR3: CASTPGLARRETQYF.